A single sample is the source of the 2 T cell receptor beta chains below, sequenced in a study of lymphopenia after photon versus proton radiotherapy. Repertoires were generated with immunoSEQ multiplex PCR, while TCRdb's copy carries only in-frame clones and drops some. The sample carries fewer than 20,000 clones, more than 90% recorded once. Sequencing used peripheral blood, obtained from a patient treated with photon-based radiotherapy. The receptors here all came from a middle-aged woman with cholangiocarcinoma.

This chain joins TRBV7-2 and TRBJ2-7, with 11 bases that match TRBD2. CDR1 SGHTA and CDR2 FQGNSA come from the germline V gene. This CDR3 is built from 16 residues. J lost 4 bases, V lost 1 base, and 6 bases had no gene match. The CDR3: CASSLDSGRAGYEQYF. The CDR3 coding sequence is TGTGCCAGCAGCTTAGATAGCGGGAGGGCGGGGTACGAGCAGTACTTC.

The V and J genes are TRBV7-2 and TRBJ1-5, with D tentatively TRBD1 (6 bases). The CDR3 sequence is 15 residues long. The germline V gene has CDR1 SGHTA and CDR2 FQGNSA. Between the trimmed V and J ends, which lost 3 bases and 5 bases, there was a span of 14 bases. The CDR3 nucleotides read TGTGCCAGCAGCTTTTACTGGGGGGCTGATCAGCCCCAGCATTTT. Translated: CASSFYWGADQPQHF. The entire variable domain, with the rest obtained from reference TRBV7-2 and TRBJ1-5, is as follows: GAGVSQSPSNKVTEKGKDVELRCDPISGHTALYWYRQSLGQGLEFLIYFQGNSAPDKSGLPSDRFSAERTGGSVSTLTIQRTQQEDSAVYLCASSFYWGADQPQHFGDGTRLSIL.